This TCR beta chain is from a study of cytomegalovirus exposure and HLA in healthy donors. Study observations and caveats: Listed as cytomegalovirus-associated were 150 to 200 TCR beta chains. Rare sequences made up most TCRs, while some public TCRs were found in many donors. In a later analysis, the majority of CMV-associated beta chains seemingly showed HLA restriction.

This clone has only a few counts. Its antigen is currently unknown. Both 60 Vbeta primers and 13 Jbeta primers went into the PCR. The method was immunoSEQ multiplex PCR; TCRdb's version includes in-frame clones alone and lacks a portion of them. The sample holds almost 95,000 clones, 69% seen once. This sequence was found in a man aged 50 to 59 in good health and CMV-seronegative. Source material: PBMCs.

The CDR3 nucleotides are TGTGCCAGCAGTTCCGGGGAAACCCTTGAAAAACTGTTTTTT. Translation: CASSSGETLEKLFF. The genes are TRBV6-5 and TRBJ1-4; no clear D gene. Trimming pared 4 bases from V and 7 bases from J, leaving 13 bases between. The germline V gene encodes CDR1 MNHEY and CDR2 SVGAGI. The CDR3 has 14 amino acids.